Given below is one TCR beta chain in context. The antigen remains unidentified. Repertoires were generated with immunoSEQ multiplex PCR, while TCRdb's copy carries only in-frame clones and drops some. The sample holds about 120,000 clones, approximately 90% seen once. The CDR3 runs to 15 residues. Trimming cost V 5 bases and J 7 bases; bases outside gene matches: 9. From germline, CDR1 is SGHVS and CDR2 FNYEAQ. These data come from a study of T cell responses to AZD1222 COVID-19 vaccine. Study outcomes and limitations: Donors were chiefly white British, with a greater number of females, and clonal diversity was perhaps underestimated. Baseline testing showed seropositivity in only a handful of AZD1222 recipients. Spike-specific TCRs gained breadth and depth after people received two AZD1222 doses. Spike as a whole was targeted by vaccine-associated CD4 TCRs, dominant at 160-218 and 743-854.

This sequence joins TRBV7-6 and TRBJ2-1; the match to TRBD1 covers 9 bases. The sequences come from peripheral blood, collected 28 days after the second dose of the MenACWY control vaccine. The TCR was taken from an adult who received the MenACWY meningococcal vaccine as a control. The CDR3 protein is CASSLIGQGSNEQFF. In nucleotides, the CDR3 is TGTGCCAGCAGCCTAATAGGACAGGGGTCTAATGAGCAGTTCTTC.